This T cell receptor beta chain is drawn from a study of CD8+ T cells in alopecia areata. Across the study: The percentage of affected scalp area served as the score of severity for treated patients.

This CDR3 comprises 11 residues. The V segment lost 5 bases and the J segment 7 bases; nucleotides outside the gene matches: 4. Germline values: CDR1 GTSNPN, CDR2 SVGIG (reference sequence). Investigators isolated RNA and reverse transcribed it into cDNA to act as the sequencing template. The assay was immunoSEQ multiplex PCR, and TCRdb's table has in-frame clones only and misses some. The sample carries 150,000 to 200,000 clones, under 60% recorded once. Treatment in this sample: oral pan-JAK inhibitor, 5-10 mg twice daily. This clone has a single count. The clonotype originates from a human donor with alopecia areata. The chain uses TRBV30 and TRBJ2-5; 7 bases align to TRBD2. The sequences come from CD8+ T cells sorted from blood, collected at week 24, from a patient treated with tofacitinib. This chain's CDR3 is CAWGGGGTQYF. The CDR3 bases are TGTGCCTGGGGTGGCGGGGGGACCCAGTACTTC.